The 10 T cell receptor beta chains below come from one sample, sequenced in a study of metastatic and nonmetastatic thyroid tumors. TCRdb re-called the PCR reads through MiXCR. The sample contains 89,000 or so clones, approximately 9% of which appear only once. Each patient came to thyroid surgery without any prior treatment (of any kind). The sample comprised blood. Receptors were obtained from a female donor with papillary thyroid cancer or a benign thyroid nodule (not recorded which). Some clones in this sample may be carry-over from other donors' samples.

The genes are TRBV7-9 and TRBJ1-3, with D possibly TRBD1 on 5 matching bases. This CDR3 region has 13 residues. V shed 5 bases and J shed 5 bases, with 10 bases lying between them. CDR1 is SEHNR and CDR2 is FQNEAQ in the germline V gene (reference sequence). CDR3 sequence (DNA): TGTGCCAGCAGCCTTTCGGGGCGAAACACCATATATTTT. Residues: CASSLSGRNTIYF.

This clone was seen many times. The genes are TRBV3-1 and TRBJ1-1; 9 nucleotides agree with TRBD1. Trimming cost V 1 base and J 8 bases; bases outside gene matches: 2. The CDR3 has 13 residues. The germline V gene encodes CDR1 LGHDT and CDR2 YNNKEL (reference sequence). CDR3 nucleotide sequence: TGTGCCAGCAGCCAAGCTACAGGGGGCGAAGCTTTCTTT. Protein: CASSQATGGEAFF. Full variable domain (remainder filled in from reference TRBV3-1 and TRBJ1-1): DTAVSQTPKYLVTQMGNDKSIKCEQNLGHDTMYWYKQDSKKFLKIMFSYNNKELIINETVPNRFSPKSPDKAHLNLHINSLELGDSAVYFCASSQATGGEAFFGQGTRLTVV.

This clone has a handful of counts. One base away lies a much larger clone, so this may be a sequencing read error. At the DNA level, this CDR3 is encoded by other sequences in the same sample as well. The chain carries TRBV9 and TRBJ1-2; D remains ambiguous. This CDR3 comprises 15 residues. The germline gives CDR1 SGDLS, CDR2 YYNGEE. This chain's CDR3 is CASSVGLEQNYGYTF. DNA of the CDR3: TGTGCCAGCAGCGTAGGATTGGAACAGAACTATGGCTACACATTC. The full variable domain, with the rest looked up from reference TRBV9 and TRBJ1-2, is DSGVTQTPKHLITATGQRVTLRCSPRSGDLSVYWYQQSLDQGLQFLIQYYNGEERAKGNILERFSAQQFPDLHSELNLSSLELGDSALYFCASSVGLEQNYGYTFGSGTRLTVV.

There are many counts of this clone. The V call is TRBV7-9, the J call TRBJ1-4; D call uncertain. The CDR3 runs 15 residues. Per the germline V gene, CDR1 is SEHNR and CDR2 is FQNEAQ (reference sequence). Trimming removed 5 bases from V and 1 base from J, with 11 bases in between. The CDR3 sequence is CASSRTSGTNEKLFF. The CDR3 bases are TGTGCCAGCAGCAGGACTTCTGGAACTAATGAAAAACTGTTTTTT.

This clone was counted at least ten times. This rearrangement joins TRBV6-1 to TRBJ2-1; 8 bases are a match to TRBD1. This CDR3 is 15 amino acids long. Germline V lookup: CDR1 MNHNS, CDR2 SASEGT. The V and J ends lost 5 bases and 1 base, in that order; junction bases with no gene match: 4. The DNA for the CDR3 is TGTGCCAGCAGTACTACAGGGGGTTCCTACAATGAGCAGTTCTTC. Residues: CASSTTGGSYNEQFF.

In its sample, this clone ranks as medium-sized. This rearrangement joins TRBV20-1 to TRBJ1-6; D gene uncertain. The CDR3 covers 14 residues. CDR1 and CDR2 (germline): DFQATT, SNEGSKA (reference sequence). V was trimmed by 0 bases and J by 9 bases, leaving 12 bases between them. CDR3: CSARDGKESSPLHF. DNA of the CDR3: TGCAGTGCTAGAGATGGGAAGGAGTCTTCACCCCTCCACTTT.

This clone has at least ten counts. V gene TRBV6-1 combines with J gene TRBJ1-5, with a weak D call TRBD1 (5 bases). The germline V gene encodes CDR1 MNHNS and CDR2 SASEGT. The CDR3 covers 15 residues. Trimming removed 0 bases at V and 3 bases at J, with 9 bases between. The CDR3 coding sequence is TGTGCCAGCAGTGAAGCGCCAGGGTCCAATCAGCCCCAGCATTTT. Protein product: CASSEAPGSNQPQHF.

This clone was observed many times. The chain couples TRBV6-2 or TRBV6-3 to TRBJ2-5, with a possible D match to TRBD1 (6 bases). The germline V gene has CDR1 MNHEY and CDR2 SVGEGT. The CDR3 spans 15 residues. The V gene lost 5 bases and the J gene lost 4 bases, with 17 bases spanning the gap. CDR3 sequence (DNA): TGTGCCAGCAGTCAGAGGGACACCCCTGGAGAGACCCAGTACTTC. Translation: CASSQRDTPGETQYF.

This clone has just a few counts. The V and J genes are TRBV6-1 and TRBJ2-2; TRBD1 matches 7 bases. V was pared by 7 bases and J by 4 bases, with 6 bases of the junction left unmatched. The CDR3 contains 14 residues. Germline CDR1 reads MNHNS; CDR2 reads SASEGT. Written as DNA, the CDR3 is TGTGCCAGCATCAGGGGGAGAGGCACCGGGGAGCTGTTTTTT. Protein product: CASIRGRGTGELFF.

This clone is medium-sized in the sample. This chain links TRBV6-2 or TRBV6-3 with TRBJ2-7; D is tentatively TRBD1 or TRBD2 (6 bases each). Germline V gives CDR1 MNHEY, CDR2 SVGEGT. The CDR3 is made up of 16 amino acids. Trimming left V 6 bases short and J 1 base short, with 19 bases between. In nucleotides, the CDR3 is TGTGCCAGCAGCCTTCTTGGGGGGCTCGGGTCCTACGAGCAGTACTTC. Its translation: CASSLLGGLGSYEQYF.